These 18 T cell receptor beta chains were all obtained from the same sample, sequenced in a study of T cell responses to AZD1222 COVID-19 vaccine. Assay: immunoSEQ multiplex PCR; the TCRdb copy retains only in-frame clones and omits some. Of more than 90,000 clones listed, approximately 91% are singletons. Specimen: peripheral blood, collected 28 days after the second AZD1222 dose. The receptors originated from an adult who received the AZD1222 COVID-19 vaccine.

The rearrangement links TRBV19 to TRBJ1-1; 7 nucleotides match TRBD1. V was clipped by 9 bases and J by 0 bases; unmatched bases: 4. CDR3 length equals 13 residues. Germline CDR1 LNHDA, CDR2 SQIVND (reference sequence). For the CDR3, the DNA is TGTGCCAGCACAGGGGAGATGAACACTGAAGCTTTCTTT. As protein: CASTGEMNTEAFF.

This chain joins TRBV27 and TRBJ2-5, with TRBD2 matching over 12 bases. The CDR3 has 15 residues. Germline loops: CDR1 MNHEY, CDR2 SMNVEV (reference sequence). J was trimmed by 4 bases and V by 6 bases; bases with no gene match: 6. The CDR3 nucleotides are TGTGCCAGCAGACAGACTAGCGGGAGTATAGAGACCCAGTACTTC. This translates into CASRQTSGSIETQYF.

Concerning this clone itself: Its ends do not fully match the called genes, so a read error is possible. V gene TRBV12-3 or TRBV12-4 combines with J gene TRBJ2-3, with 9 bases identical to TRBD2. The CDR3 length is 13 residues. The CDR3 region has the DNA TGTGCCAGCAGTCTAGCGGGACTTGATACGCAGTATTTT. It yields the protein CASSLAGLDTQYF.

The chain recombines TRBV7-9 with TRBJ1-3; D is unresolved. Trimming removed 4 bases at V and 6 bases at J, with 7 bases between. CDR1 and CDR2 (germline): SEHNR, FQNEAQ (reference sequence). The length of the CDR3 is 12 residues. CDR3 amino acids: CASSSSVNTIYF. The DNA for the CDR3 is TGTGCCAGCAGCTCGAGCGTAAACACCATATATTTT.

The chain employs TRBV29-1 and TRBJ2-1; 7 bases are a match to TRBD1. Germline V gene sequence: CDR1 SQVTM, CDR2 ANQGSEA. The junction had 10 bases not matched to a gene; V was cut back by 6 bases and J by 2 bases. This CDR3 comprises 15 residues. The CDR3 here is CSVGPDRRAYNEQFF. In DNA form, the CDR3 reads TGCAGCGTCGGGCCGGACAGGCGGGCCTACAATGAGCAGTTCTTC.

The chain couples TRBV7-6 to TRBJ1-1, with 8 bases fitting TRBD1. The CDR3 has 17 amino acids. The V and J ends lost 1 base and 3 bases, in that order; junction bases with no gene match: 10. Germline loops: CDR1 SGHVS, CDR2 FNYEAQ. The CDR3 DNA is TGTGCCAGCAGCTTAGATGTTGGCAGGGGGCCGGACACTGAAGCTTTCTTT. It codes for CASSLDVGRGPDTEAFF.

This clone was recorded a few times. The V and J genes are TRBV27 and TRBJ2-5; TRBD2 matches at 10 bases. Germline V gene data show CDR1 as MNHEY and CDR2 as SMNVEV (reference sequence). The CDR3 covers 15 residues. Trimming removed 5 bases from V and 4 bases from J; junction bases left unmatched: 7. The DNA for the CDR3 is TGTGCCAGCAGTGAGCGGGAGGGTCTGGCAGAGACCCAGTACTTC. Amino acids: CASSEREGLAETQYF.

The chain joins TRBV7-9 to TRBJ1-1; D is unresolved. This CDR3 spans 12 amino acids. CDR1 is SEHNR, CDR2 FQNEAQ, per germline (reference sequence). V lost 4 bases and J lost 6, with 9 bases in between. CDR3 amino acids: CASSSNWSEAFF. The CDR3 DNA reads TGTGCCAGCAGCTCGAACTGGTCTGAAGCTTTCTTT.

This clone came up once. The CDR3 DNA is TGCGCCAGCAGCTCGGGACAGGGTGATAATTCACCCCTCCACTTT. Amino acid sequence: CASSSGQGDNSPLHF. The rearrangement uses TRBV5-1 and TRBJ1-6; 9 positions match TRBD1. V was pared by 3 bases and J by 5 bases, with 3 bases of the junction left unmatched. Germline-derived CDR1 and CDR2 are SGHRS and YFSETQ. This CDR3 has 15 amino acids.

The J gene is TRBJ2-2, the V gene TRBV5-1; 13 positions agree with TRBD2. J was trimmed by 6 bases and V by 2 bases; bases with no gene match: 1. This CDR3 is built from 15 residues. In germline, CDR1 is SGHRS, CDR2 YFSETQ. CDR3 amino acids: CASSLLAGGPGELFF. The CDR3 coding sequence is TGCGCCAGCAGCTTACTAGCGGGAGGGCCCGGGGAGCTGTTTTTT.

The CDR3 reads CASSLGGAGQPQHF. CDR3 sequence (DNA): TGTGCCAGCAGCTTGGGGGGGGCAGGTCAGCCCCAGCATTTT. V is TRBV9 and J is TRBJ1-5; the D gene is possibly TRBD1 (6 bases). Per the germline V gene, CDR1 is SGDLS and CDR2 is YYNGEE. V dropped 4 bases and J dropped 6 bases, with 14 bases sitting between them. CDR3 length: 14 amino acids.

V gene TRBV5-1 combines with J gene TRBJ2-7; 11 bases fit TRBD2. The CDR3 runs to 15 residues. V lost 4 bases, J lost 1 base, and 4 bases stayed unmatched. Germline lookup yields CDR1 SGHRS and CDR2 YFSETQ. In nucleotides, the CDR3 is TGCGCCAGCAGCGAACTAGCGGGAGTATCCTACGAGCAGTACTTC. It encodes CASSELAGVSYEQYF.

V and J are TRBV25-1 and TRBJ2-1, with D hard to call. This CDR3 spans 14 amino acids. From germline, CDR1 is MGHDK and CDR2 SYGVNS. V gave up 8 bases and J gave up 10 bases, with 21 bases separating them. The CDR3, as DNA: TGTGCCAGCGGGCGGCACGGTGCGGTCGTAGAGCAGTTCTTC. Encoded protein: CASGRHGAVVEQFF.

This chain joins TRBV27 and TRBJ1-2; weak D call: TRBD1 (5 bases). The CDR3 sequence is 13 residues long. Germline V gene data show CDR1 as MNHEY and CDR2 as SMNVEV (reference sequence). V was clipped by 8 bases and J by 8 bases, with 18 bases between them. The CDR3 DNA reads TGTGCCAGCGGCCTTAACGAGGGGACCGGCTACACCTTC. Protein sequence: CASGLNEGTGYTF.

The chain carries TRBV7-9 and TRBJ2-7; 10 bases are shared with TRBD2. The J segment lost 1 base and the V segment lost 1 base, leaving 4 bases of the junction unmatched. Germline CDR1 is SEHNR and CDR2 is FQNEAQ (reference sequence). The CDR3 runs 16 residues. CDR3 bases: TGTGCCAGCAGCTTAGAGAGGACTAGCGGTTCCTACGAGCAGTACTTC. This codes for CASSLERTSGSYEQYF. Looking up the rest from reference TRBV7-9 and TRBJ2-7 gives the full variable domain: DTGVSQNPRHKITKRGQNVTFRCDPISEHNRLYWYRQTLGQGPEFLTYFQNEAQLEKSRLLSDRFSAERPKGSFSTLEIQRTEQGDSAMYLCASSLERTSGSYEQYFGPGTRLTVT.

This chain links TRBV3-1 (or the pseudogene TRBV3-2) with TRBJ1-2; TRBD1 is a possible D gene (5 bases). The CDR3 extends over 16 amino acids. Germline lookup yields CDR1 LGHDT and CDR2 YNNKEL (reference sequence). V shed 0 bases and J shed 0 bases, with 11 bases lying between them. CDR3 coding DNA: TGTGCCAGCAGCCAAGATGGGGCGATAGCTAACTATGGCTACACCTTC. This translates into CASSQDGAIANYGYTF.

The CDR3 sequence is CASRNTVNTEAFF. CDR3 DNA sequence: TGTGCCAGTAGAAATACAGTGAACACTGAAGCTTTCTTT. J is TRBJ1-1 and V is TRBV19; D ambiguous. V dropped 6 bases and J dropped 0 bases, with 8 bases sitting between them. This CDR3 is 13 amino acids long. Germline V gives CDR1 LNHDA, CDR2 SQIVND (reference sequence). The full variable domain, in which reference TRBV19 and TRBJ1-1 provide the parts outside the CDR3, is DGGITQSPKYLFRKEGQNVTLSCEQNLNHDAMYWYRQDPGQGLRLIYYSQIVNDFQKGDIAEGYSVSREKKESFPLTVTSAQKNPTAFYLCASRNTVNTEAFFGQGTRLTVV.

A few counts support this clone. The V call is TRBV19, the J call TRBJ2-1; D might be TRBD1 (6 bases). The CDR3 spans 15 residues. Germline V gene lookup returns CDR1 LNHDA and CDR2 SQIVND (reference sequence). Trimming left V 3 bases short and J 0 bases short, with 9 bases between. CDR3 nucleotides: TGTGCCAGTAGTATGAGGGGGAGCTCCTACAATGAGCAGTTCTTC. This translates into CASSMRGSSYNEQFF.